This T cell receptor (beta chain) emerged from a study of brain T cells in children with intractable seizures. Repertoires were generated with immunoSEQ multiplex PCR, while TCRdb's copy carries only in-frame clones and drops some. The table includes about 350,000 clones, approximately 93% detected once. Described time point: blood from clinic visit 5 months post-surgery; TSC patient then seizure free. Surgery cases with the highest brain T cell transcript signatures were chosen for sequencing. Before surgery, patients took at least one anti-epileptic drug. Findings and limits, study-wide: Patients' HCMV serostatus was unknown; virus specificity rests on CDR3 similarity alone. Pre-surgery blood may have been undersampled, hiding some clones.

As regards this clone: No antigen is known for it.

The receptor was isolated from a boy younger than two with tuberous sclerosis and intractable seizures. Sample: peripheral blood, taken around 5 months after surgery.

The CDR3 region is CASRIQGWGYTF. In DNA form, the CDR3 reads TGTGCCAGCAGGATACAGGGGTGGGGCTACACCTTC. The chain uses TRBV14 and TRBJ1-2; 7 positions agree with TRBD1. The CDR3 runs to 12 residues. V shed 6 bases and J 8 bases; nucleotides not matched to a gene: 6. The germline V gene encodes CDR1 SGHDN and CDR2 FVKESK. The full variable domain, completed using reference TRBV14 and TRBJ1-2, is EAGVTQFPSHSVIEKGQTVTLRCDPISGHDNLYWYRRVMGKEIKFLLHFVKESKQDESGMPNNRFLAERTGGTYSTLKVQPAELEDSGVYFCASRIQGWGYTFGSGTRLTVV.